This entry lists 14 T cell receptor beta chains sequenced from one sample in a study of T cell repertoires in cytomegalovirus infection. In TCRdb, the reads were re-called with MiXCR into one record per CDR3 protein. The sample holds 200,000 to 300,000 distinct CDR3 sequences, around 8.7% seen once. The specimen was PBMCs. Receptors originate from a human donor in good health (CMV status not recorded). Some clones in this sample may be carry-over from other donors' samples.

This clonotype occurred many times. The rearrangement joins TRBV7-2 to TRBJ1-3; TRBD1 agrees at 7 bases. V was pared by 7 bases and J by 4 bases, with 7 bases of the junction left unmatched. The CDR3 has 14 amino acids. CDR1 and CDR2 (germline): SGHTA, FQGNSA. CDR3 in amino acids: CASTRGQQGNTIYF. CDR3 in DNA: TGTGCCAGCACACGGGGACAGCAGGGAAACACCATATATTTT.

This clonotype was found a few times. The CDR3 here is CASSSGTGGVNQPQHF. The DNA for the CDR3 is TGTGCCAGCAGTTCGGGGACAGGGGGCGTCAATCAGCCCCAGCATTTT. The rearrangement links TRBV27 to TRBJ1-5, with 12 bases that match TRBD1. J lost 3 bases, V lost 4 bases, and 4 bases had no gene match. CDR3 size: 16 residues. Germline V gives CDR1 MNHEY, CDR2 SMNVEV (reference sequence).

This clonotype occurred many times. The gene calls are TRBV6-2 or TRBV6-3 and TRBJ2-5, with unresolved D. Germline CDR1 and CDR2: MNHEY and SVGEGT. The V and J ends lost 6 bases and 9 bases respectively, with 17 bases between them. CDR3 size: 13 residues. CDR3 DNA: TGTGCCAGCAGCTCAGAGATAAGGGCCCCCCAGTACTTC. It codes for CASSSEIRAPQYF.

The chain links TRBV20-1 to TRBJ2-2, with 14 bases that match TRBD2. CDR3 length: 15 residues. The ends lost 5 bases at V and 4 bases at J; junction bases unmatched: 3. CDR1 DFQATT and CDR2 SNEGSKA come from the germline V gene (reference sequence). The DNA for the CDR3 is TGCAGTGCTGAGACTAGCGGGGGGGCCACCGGGGAGCTGTTTTTT. Residues: CSAETSGGATGELFF.

Ten or more counts support this clonotype. The chain recombines TRBV7-2 with TRBJ2-1; 12 positions agree with TRBD2. The V and J ends lost 1 base and 9 bases, in that order; junction bases with no gene match: 4. Per the germline V gene, CDR1 is SGHTA and CDR2 is FQGNSA. CDR3 length: 15 residues. CDR3 sequence (DNA): TGTGCCAGCAGCTTAGAGGCTAGCGGGAGGGTTGAGCAGTTCTTC. This gives the protein CASSLEASGRVEQFF.

This clonotype has just a few counts. V usage is TRBV4-3 and J usage is TRBJ2-4, with TRBD2 matching over 8 bases. This CDR3 has 15 amino acids. The germline gives CDR1 LGHNA, CDR2 YSLEER. The J segment lost 7 bases and the V segment lost 4 bases, leaving 9 bases of the junction unmatched. CDR3 amino acids: CASSPRTERGNIQYF. The DNA for the CDR3 is TGCGCCAGCAGCCCAAGAACGGAGCGGGGGAACATTCAGTACTTC.

This clonotype occurred a few times. This rearrangement joins TRBV11-2 to TRBJ2-1, with 7 bases fitting TRBD2. Germline CDR1 is SGHAT and CDR2 is FQNNGV. V dropped 2 bases and J dropped 2; count of bases not matched to a gene: 6. The CDR3 spans 16 residues. The CDR3 coding sequence is TGTGCCAGCAGCTTAAGGAGCGGGGTAACCTACAATGAGCAGTTCTTC. Amino acid sequence: CASSLRSGVTYNEQFF.

Many counts were recorded for this clonotype. The chain is built from TRBV7-2 and TRBJ1-5; D call uncertain. Trimming took 1 base from V and 4 from J, leaving 8 bases between them. Germline CDR1 reads SGHTA; CDR2 reads FQGNSA. This CDR3 is built from 14 residues. DNA of the CDR3: TGTGCCAGCAGCTTAGGAACTCTTAATCAGCCCCAGCATTTT. This codes for CASSLGTLNQPQHF.

The chain carries TRBV5-4 and TRBJ1-1; possible D gene TRBD1, 5 bases. V lost 6 bases and J 6 bases, leaving 15 bases between the germline ends. The CDR3 totals 13 residues. Germline V gives CDR1 SGHNT, CDR2 YYREEE (reference sequence). CDR3: CASTPGVDAEAFF. CDR3 bases: TGTGCCAGCACCCCGGGGGTAGACGCTGAAGCTTTCTTT.

This clonotype came up a few times. J is TRBJ2-7 and V is TRBV28; D not certain. CDR1 is MDHEN, CDR2 SYDVKM, per germline. The CDR3 loop spans 13 amino acids. The V gene lost 6 bases and the J gene lost 2 bases, with 11 bases spanning the gap. Here the CDR3 reads CASSRRTPYEQYF. In nucleotides, the CDR3 is TGTGCCAGCAGCCGACGGACCCCCTACGAGCAGTACTTC.

This clonotype was counted many times. The DNA of the CDR3 is TGTGCCAGCAGCCCCGGGGGCTACGAGCAGTACTTC. Its translation: CASSPGGYEQYF. The chain carries TRBV7-9 and TRBJ2-7; the D gene is possibly TRBD2 (6 bases). Trimming removed 5 bases at V and 3 bases at J, with 8 bases between. The CDR3 length is 12 residues. Germline CDR1 and CDR2: SEHNR and FQNEAQ (reference sequence).

This clonotype came up a few times. The V gene is TRBV27, the J gene TRBJ2-3, with a tentative D call TRBD1 (5 bases). The germline V gene encodes CDR1 MNHEY and CDR2 SMNVEV (reference sequence). V lost 6 bases and J 5 bases, leaving 21 bases between the germline ends. CDR3 length: 16 residues. CDR3: CASSPYRTSQQDTQYF. In DNA form, the CDR3 reads TGTGCCAGCAGCCCTTACAGGACATCCCAGCAAGATACGCAGTATTTT.

In its sample, this clonotype was seen many times. The J gene is TRBJ2-6, the V gene TRBV7-2, with D perhaps matching TRBD1 (5 bases). The germline V gene encodes CDR1 SGHTA and CDR2 FQGNSA. This CDR3 comprises 17 residues. The ends were cut back, 4 bases at V and 0 bases at J, with 13 bases in the middle. CDR3 loop: CASSSQGFSSGANVLTF. The CDR3 DNA is TGTGCCAGCAGCTCTCAGGGTTTCAGCTCTGGGGCCAACGTCCTGACTTTC.

V is TRBV29-1 and J is TRBJ1-2; TRBD1 aligns across 8 bases. This CDR3 has 13 residues. From germline, CDR1 is SQVTM and CDR2 ANQGSEA. V lost 4 bases, J lost 2 bases, and 3 bases stayed unmatched. The CDR3 protein is CSVGRGRNYGYTF. The CDR3 nucleotides are TGCAGCGTTGGCAGGGGGCGGAACTATGGCTACACCTTC.